This passage covers 8 T cell receptor beta chains from one sample sequenced in a study of blood T cells in healthy people across ages. PCR was performed a second time for about 7 to 12 cycles using a sample-barcoded 5' primer and a J-beta primer mix. Each CDR3 protein is one row after TCRdb ran MiXCR on the 5' RACE reads. Of around 800,000 distinct CDR3 sequences in the sample, approximately 59% were seen once. The sequenced sample was blood. The source of these receptors is a young man in good health.

This clonotype was picked up one time. V gene TRBV27 combines with J gene TRBJ1-2; weak D call: TRBD1 (5 bases). Germline CDR1 MNHEY, CDR2 SMNVEV (reference sequence). Trimming took off 3 bases at V and 8 bases at J, with 19 bases between the two ends. This CDR3 spans 15 amino acids. This CDR3 is CASSFGARAERGYTF. The CDR3 DNA reads TGTGCCAGCAGTTTTGGGGCACGGGCAGAGCGCGGCTACACCTTC.

A few counts support this clonotype. This chain joins TRBV7-2 and TRBJ2-3; 9 nucleotides match TRBD2. V trimming: 5 bases; J trimming: 3 bases; junction bases outside the gene matches: 12. The CDR3 totals 17 residues. Germline-derived CDR1 and CDR2 are SGHTA and FQGNSA. CDR3 residues: CASSPAGSGGPTDTQYF. CDR3 nucleotide sequence: TGTGCCAGCAGCCCCGCGGGAAGCGGGGGGCCTACAGATACGCAGTATTTT.

V is TRBV20-1 and J is TRBJ2-4, with 8 bases identical to TRBD2. The J call may be wrong; the DNA end is better matched by TRBJ2-7. Germline CDR1 is DFQATT and CDR2 is SNEGSKA (reference sequence). The length of the CDR3 is 14 residues. The CDR3 nucleotides read TGCAGTGCTAGAGCCTCGGGGGGGCCCTACGAGCAGTACTTC. Translating it yields CSARASGGPYEQYF.

The chain links TRBV9 to TRBJ2-1; 12 positions agree with TRBD2. The CDR3 length is 16 residues. The germline V gene encodes CDR1 SGDLS and CDR2 YYNGEE. With V trimmed by 0 bases and J by 4 bases, 2 bases remained unmatched. CDR3: CASSVELAGGYNEQFF. The CDR3, as DNA: TGTGCCAGCAGCGTAGAACTAGCGGGGGGTTACAATGAGCAGTTCTTC.

The J gene is TRBJ2-3, the V gene TRBV9; D call uncertain. Germline CDR1 is SGDLS and CDR2 is YYNGEE. The CDR3 sequence is 13 residues long. Trimming shortened V by 7 bases and J by 2 bases, and 11 bases separated the two germline ends. The CDR3 is CASRSDVTDTQYF. The CDR3, as DNA: TGTGCCAGCCGCTCGGATGTCACAGATACGCAGTATTTT.

This clonotype is a singleton in its sample. The chain has TRBV5-1 and TRBJ2-3; D gene uncertain. The CDR3 covers 14 residues. CDR1 and CDR2 (germline): SGHRS, YFSETQ. The V gene lost 0 bases and the J gene lost 5 bases, with 10 bases spanning the gap. The CDR3 is CASSLGGWLDTQYF. The CDR3 region has the DNA TGCGCCAGCAGCTTGGGGGGATGGCTAGATACGCAGTATTTT.

This rearrangement joins TRBV5-1 to TRBJ2-3; TRBD2 matches 12 bases. Germline V gene lookup returns CDR1 SGHRS and CDR2 YFSETQ. The CDR3 is made up of 16 amino acids. The junction had 8 bases not matched to a gene; V was cut back by 4 bases and J by 5 bases. In DNA form, the CDR3 reads TGCGCCAGCAGCGACCCTAGCGGGGGGGCGAGAGATACGCAGTATTTT. As protein: CASSDPSGGARDTQYF.

This clonotype has only a few counts. This CDR3 fails to terminate in the conserved phenylalanine or tryptophan, so it likely reflects a read error. The J gene is TRBJ2-3, the V gene TRBV12-3 or TRBV12-4; the match to TRBD2 covers 8 bases. Trimming removed 7 bases from V and 3 bases from J; junction bases left unmatched: 9. The CDR3 is 15 residues long. CDR3 bases: TGTGCCAGCAACTCAATCCGGGGGGGAACAGATACGCAGTATTCT. Amino acids: CASNSIRGGTDTQYS.